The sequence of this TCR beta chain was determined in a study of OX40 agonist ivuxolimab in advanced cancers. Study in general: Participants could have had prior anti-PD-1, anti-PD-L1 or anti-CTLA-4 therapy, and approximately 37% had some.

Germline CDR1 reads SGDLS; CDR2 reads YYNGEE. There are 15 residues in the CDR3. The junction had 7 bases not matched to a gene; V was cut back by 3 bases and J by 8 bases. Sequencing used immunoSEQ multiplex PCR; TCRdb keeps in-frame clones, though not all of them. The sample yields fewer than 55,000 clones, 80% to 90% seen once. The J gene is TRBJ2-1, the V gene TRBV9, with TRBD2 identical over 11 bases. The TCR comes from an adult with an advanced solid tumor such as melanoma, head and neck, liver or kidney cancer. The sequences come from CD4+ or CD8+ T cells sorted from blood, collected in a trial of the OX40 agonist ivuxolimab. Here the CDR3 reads CASSGILAGVDEQFF. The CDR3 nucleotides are TGTGCCAGCAGCGGAATACTAGCGGGGGTGGATGAGCAGTTCTTC. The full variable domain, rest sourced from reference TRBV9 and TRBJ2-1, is DSGVTQTPKHLITATGQRVTLRCSPRSGDLSVYWYQQSLDQGLQFLIQYYNGEERAKGNILERFSAQQFPDLHSELNLSSLELGDSALYFCASSGILAGVDEQFFGPGTRLTVL.